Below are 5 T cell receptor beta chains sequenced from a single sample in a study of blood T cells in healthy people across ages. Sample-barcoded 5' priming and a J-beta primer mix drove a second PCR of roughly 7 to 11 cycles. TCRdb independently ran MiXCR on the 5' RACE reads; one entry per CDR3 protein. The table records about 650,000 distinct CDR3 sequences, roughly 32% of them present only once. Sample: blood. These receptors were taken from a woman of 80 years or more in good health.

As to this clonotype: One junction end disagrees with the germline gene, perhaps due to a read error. The CDR3 reads CASSPRASTNEKRFF. The CDR3 nucleotides read TGTGCCAGCAGTCCCCGGGCCTCAACTAATGAAAAACGGTTTTTT. The chain uses TRBV27 and TRBJ1-4; no definite D call. The CDR3 covers 15 residues. Germline values: CDR1 MNHEY, CDR2 SMNVEV (reference sequence).

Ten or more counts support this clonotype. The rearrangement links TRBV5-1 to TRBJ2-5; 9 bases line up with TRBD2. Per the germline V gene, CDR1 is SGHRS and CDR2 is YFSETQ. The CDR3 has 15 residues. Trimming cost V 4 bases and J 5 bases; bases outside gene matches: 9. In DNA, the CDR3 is TGCGCCAGCAGCCCTACGTCTAGCGGGGCCGAGACCCAGTACTTC. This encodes CASSPTSSGAETQYF.

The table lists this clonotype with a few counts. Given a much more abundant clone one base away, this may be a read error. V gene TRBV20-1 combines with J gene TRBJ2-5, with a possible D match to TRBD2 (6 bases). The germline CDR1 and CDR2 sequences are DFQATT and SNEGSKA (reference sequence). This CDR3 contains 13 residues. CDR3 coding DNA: TGCAGTGCACCCCCGGGACGGGAGCACGAGCAGGACTTC. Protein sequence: CSAPPGREHEQDF.

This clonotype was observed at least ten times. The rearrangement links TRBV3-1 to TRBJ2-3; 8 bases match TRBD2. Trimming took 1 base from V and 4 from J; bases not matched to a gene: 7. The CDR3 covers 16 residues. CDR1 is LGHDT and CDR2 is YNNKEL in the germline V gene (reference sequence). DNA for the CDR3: TGTGCCAGCAGCCAAGCTTCCAGCGGGGGCGCAGATACGCAGTATTTT. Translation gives CASSQASSGGADTQYF.

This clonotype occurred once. CDR3 protein: CSAIPGGEAQYF. CDR3 sequence (DNA): TGCAGTGCCATTCCGGGGGGGGAGGCCCAGTACTTC. This chain links TRBV20-1 with TRBJ2-5; 8 bases are a match to TRBD2. Germline V gene lookup returns CDR1 DFQATT and CDR2 SNEGSKA (reference sequence). This CDR3 comprises 12 residues. V was pared by 6 bases and J by 9 bases, with 9 bases of the junction left unmatched.